The T cell receptor (beta chain) under discussion was sequenced for a study of cytomegalovirus exposure and HLA in healthy donors. Libraries were prepared by immunoSEQ multiplex PCR; TCRdb keeps only in-frame clonotypes and omits some of them. This table holds fewer than 120,000 clones, roughly nine tenths found once. The ends were cut back, 5 bases at V and 1 base at J, with 9 bases in the middle. Germline CDR1 reads SGHTA; CDR2 reads FQGNSA. This CDR3 spans 15 amino acids. The sequence came from a woman younger than 30 in good health and CMV-seronegative. Source material: PBMCs. The chain uses TRBV7-2 and TRBJ1-6; possible D gene TRBD1, 5 bases. The CDR3 protein is CASSTGRSYNSPLHF. Here the CDR3 DNA reads TGTGCCAGCAGCACAGGCCGGTCCTATAATTCACCCCTCCACTTT. Together with reference TRBV7-2 and TRBJ1-6, the CDR3 gives the full variable domain: GAGVSQSPSNKVTEKGKDVELRCDPISGHTALYWYRQSLGQGLEFLIYFQGNSAPDKSGLPSDRFSAERTGGSVSTLTIQRTQQEDSAVYLCASSTGRSYNSPLHFGNGTRLTVT.